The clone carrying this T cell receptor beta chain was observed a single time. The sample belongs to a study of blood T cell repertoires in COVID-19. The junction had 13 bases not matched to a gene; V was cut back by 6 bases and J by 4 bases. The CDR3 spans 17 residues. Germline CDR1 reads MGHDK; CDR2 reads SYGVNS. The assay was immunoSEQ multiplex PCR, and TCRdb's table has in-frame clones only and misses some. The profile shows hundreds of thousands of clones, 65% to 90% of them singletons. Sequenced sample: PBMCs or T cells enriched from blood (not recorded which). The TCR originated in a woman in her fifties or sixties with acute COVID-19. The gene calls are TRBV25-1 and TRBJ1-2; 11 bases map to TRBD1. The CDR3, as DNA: TGTGCCAGCAGCGATTCTGGGGGGACAGGGGGTGGCTATGGCTACACCTTC. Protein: CASSDSGGTGGGYGYTF.